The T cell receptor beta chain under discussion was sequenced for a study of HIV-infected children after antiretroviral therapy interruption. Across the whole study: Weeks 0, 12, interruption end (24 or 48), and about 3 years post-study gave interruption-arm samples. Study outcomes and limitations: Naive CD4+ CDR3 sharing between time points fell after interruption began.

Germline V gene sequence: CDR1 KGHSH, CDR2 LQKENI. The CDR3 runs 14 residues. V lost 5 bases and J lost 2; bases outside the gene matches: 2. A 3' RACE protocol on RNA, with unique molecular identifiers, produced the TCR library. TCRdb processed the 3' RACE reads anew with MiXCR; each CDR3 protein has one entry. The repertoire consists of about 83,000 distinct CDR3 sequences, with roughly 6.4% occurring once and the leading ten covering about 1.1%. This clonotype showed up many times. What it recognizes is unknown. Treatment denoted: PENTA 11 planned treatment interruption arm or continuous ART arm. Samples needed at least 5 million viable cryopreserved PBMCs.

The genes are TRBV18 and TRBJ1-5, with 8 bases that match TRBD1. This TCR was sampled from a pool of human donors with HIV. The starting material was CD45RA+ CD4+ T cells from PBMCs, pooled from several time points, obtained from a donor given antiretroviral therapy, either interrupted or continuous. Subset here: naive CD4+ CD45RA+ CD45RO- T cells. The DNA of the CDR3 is TGTGCCAGCTCATCGGGACAGGGCAATCAGCCCCAGCATTTT. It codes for CASSSGQGNQPQHF.